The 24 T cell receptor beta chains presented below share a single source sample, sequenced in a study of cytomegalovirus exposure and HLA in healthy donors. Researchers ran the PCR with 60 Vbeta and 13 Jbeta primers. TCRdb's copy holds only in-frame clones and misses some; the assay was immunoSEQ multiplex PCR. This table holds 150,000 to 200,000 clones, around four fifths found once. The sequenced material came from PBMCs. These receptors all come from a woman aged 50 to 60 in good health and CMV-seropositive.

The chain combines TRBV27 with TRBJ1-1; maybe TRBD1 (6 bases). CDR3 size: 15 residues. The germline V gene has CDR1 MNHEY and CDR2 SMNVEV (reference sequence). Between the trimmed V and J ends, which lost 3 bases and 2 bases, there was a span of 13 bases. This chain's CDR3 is CASSLVQGFNTEAFF. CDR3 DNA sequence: TGTGCCAGCAGTTTGGTACAGGGCTTTAACACTGAAGCTTTCTTT.

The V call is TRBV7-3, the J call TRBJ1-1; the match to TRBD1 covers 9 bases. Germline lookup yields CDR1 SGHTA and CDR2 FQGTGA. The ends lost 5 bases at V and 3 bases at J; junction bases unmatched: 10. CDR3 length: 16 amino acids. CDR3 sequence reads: CASSRGQGASDTEAFF. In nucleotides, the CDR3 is TGTGCCAGCAGCCGGGGACAGGGCGCATCGGACACTGAAGCTTTCTTT.

The CDR3 DNA sequence: TGTGCCAGCAGCGCGTTAGGAGGCTTTCAAGTAAAACTGTTTTTT. This encodes CASSALGGFQVKLFF. The rearrangement links TRBV7-2 to TRBJ1-4; D is uncertain. V lost 5 bases and J lost 10, with 20 bases in between. Germline V gene data show CDR1 as SGHTA and CDR2 as FQGNSA. This CDR3 contains 15 residues.

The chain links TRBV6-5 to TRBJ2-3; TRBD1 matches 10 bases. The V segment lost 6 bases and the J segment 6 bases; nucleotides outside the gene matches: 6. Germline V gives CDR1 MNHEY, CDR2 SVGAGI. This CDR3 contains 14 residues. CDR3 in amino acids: CASRSGTGADTQYF. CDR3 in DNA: TGTGCCAGCAGATCCGGGACAGGGGCGGATACGCAGTATTTT.

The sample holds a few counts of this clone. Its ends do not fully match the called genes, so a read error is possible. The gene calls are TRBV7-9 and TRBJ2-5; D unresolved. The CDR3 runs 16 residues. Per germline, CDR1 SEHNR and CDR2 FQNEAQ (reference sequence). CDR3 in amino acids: CSSSLYRPAPQETQYF. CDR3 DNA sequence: TGTTCCAGCAGCTTATACAGACCAGCCCCCCAAGAGACCCAGTACTTC.

CDR3 nucleotide sequence: TGTGCCAGCAGCTTGGTCTTGGGGGCCATTTATGGCTACACCTTC. Protein: CASSLVLGAIYGYTF. The chain recombines TRBV5-8 with TRBJ1-2, with D perhaps matching TRBD1 (6 bases). Germline loops: CDR1 SGHTS, CDR2 YDEGEE. The CDR3 is 15 residues long. With 0 bases removed from V and 5 bases from J, the gap between germline ends came to 14 bases. Variable domain in full (rest from reference TRBV5-8 and TRBJ1-2): EAGVTQSPTHLIKTRGQQATLRCSPISGHTSVYWYQQALGLGLQFLLWYDEGEERNRGNFPPRFSGRQFPNYSSELNVNALELEDSALYLCASSLVLGAIYGYTFGSGTRLTVV.

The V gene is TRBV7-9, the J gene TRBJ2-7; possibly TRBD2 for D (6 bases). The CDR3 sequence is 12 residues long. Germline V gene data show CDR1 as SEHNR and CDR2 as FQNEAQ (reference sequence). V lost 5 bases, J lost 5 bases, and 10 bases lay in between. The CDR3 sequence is CASSTTSNEQYF. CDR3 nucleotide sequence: TGTGCCAGCAGCACGACTAGTAACGAGCAGTACTTC.

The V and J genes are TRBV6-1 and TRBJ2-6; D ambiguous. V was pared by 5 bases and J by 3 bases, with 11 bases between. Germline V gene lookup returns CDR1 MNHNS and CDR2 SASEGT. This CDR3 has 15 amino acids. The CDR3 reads CASSPLFGGANVLTF. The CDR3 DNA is TGTGCCAGCAGTCCGCTCTTCGGTGGGGCCAACGTCCTGACTTTC.

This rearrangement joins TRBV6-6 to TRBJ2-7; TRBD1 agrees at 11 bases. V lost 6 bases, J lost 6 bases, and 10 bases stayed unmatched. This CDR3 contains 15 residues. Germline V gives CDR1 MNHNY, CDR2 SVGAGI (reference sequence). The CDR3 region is CASRRDRGRMGEQYF. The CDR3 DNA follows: TGTGCCAGCAGAAGGGACAGGGGGAGAATGGGCGAGCAGTACTTC.

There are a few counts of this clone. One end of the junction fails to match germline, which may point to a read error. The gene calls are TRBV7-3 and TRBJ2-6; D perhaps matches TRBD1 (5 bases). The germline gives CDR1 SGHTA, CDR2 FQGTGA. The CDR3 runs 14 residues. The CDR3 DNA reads TGTGCCAGCAGCTCGGGTGGTGGGGCCAACGGCCTGACTTTC. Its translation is CASSSGGGANGLTF.

The CDR3 DNA is TGCGCCAGCAGCCCAGCTGGGCGGGGGGGCCAAGAGACCCAGTACTTC. Translated, it gives CASSPAGRGGQETQYF. The V call is TRBV4-3, the J call TRBJ2-5; 9 bases are a match to TRBD2. This CDR3 comprises 16 residues. The V gene end was trimmed by 4 bases and the J gene end by 1 base; junction bases not matched to a gene: 7. Per the germline V gene, CDR1 is LGHNA and CDR2 is YSLEER.

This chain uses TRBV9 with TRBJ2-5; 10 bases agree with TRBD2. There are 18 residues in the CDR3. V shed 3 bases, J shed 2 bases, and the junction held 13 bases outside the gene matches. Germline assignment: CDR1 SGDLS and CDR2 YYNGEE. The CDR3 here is CASSAGASSGGRQETQYF. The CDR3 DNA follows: TGTGCCAGCAGCGCTGGGGCCTCTAGCGGGGGACGGCAAGAGACCCAGTACTTC.

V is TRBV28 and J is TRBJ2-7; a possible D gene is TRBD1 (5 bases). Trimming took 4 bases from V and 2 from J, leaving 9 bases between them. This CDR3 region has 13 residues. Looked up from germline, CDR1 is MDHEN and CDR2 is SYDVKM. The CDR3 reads CASSYQGPYEQYF. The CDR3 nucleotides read TGTGCCAGCAGTTATCAGGGTCCCTACGAGCAGTACTTC.

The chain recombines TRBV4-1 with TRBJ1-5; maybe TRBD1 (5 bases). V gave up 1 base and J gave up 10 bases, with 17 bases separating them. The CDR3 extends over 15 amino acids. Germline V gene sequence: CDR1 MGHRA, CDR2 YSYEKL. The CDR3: CASSQGGTQAKPQHF. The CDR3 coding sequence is TGCGCCAGCAGCCAAGGAGGGACTCAGGCCAAACCCCAGCATTTT.

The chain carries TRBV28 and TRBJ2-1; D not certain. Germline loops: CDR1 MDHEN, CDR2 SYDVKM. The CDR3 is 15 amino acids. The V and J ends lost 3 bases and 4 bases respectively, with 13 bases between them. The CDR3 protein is CASSLGPGPYNEQFF. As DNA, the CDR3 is TGTGCCAGCAGTTTGGGCCCCGGTCCTTACAATGAGCAGTTCTTC.

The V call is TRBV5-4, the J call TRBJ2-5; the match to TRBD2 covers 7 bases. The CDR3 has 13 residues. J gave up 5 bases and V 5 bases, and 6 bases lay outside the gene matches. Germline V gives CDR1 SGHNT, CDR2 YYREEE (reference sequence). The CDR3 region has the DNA TGTGCCAGCAGTTCTCTGGGAGGGGAGACCCAGTACTTC. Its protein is CASSSLGGETQYF. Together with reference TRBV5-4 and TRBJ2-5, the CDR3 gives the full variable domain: ETGVTQSPTHLIKTRGQQVTLRCSSQSGHNTVSWYQQALGQGPQFIFQYYREEENGRGNFPPRFSGLQFPNYSSELNVNALELDDSALYLCASSSLGGETQYFGPGTRLLVL.

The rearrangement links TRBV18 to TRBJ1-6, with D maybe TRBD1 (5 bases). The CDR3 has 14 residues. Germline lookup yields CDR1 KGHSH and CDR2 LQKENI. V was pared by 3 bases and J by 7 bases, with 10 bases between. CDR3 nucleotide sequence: TGTGCCAGCTCACCTGGCAGGGAAAATTCACCCCTCCACTTT. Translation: CASSPGRENSPLHF.

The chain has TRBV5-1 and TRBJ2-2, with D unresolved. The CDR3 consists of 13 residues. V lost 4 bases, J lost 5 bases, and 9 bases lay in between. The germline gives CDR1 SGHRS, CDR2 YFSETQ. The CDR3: CASSARATGELFF. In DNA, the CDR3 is TGCGCCAGCAGCGCGAGAGCTACCGGGGAGCTGTTTTTT.

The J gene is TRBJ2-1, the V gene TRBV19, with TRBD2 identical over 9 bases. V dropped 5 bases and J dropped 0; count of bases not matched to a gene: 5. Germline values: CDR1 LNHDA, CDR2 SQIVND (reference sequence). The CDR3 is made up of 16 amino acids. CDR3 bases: TGTGCCAGTAGTTTAAGCGGGGGGAGCTCCTACAATGAGCAGTTCTTC. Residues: CASSLSGGSSYNEQFF.

The CDR3 region is CASSSLQGSNEKLFF. Written as DNA, the CDR3 is TGTGCCAGCAGTTCCCTACAGGGTTCTAATGAAAAACTGTTTTTT. The chain carries TRBV27 and TRBJ1-4; the D gene is possibly TRBD1 (6 bases). There are 15 residues in the CDR3. V dropped 4 bases and J dropped 3 bases, with 12 bases sitting between them. Germline V CDR1 and CDR2: MNHEY, SMNVEV (reference sequence). Filled out from reference TRBV27 and TRBJ1-4, the complete variable domain reads EAQVTQNPRYLITVTGKKLTVTCSQNMNHEYMSWYRQDPGLGLRQIYYSMNVEVTDKGDVPEGYKVSRKEKRNFPLILESPSPNQTSLYFCASSSLQGSNEKLFFGSGTQLSVL.

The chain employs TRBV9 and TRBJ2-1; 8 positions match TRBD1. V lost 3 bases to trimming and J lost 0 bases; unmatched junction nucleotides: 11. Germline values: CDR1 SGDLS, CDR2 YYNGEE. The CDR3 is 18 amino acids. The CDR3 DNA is TGTGCCAGCAGCGCACAGGGGGGATCCTACAGCTCCTACAATGAGCAGTTCTTC. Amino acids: CASSAQGGSYSSYNEQFF.

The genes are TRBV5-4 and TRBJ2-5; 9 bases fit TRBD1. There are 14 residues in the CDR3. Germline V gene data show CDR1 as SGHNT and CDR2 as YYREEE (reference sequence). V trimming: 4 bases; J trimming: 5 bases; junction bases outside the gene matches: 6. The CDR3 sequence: CASSLGQGVETQYF. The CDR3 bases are TGTGCCAGCAGCCTGGGACAGGGAGTCGAGACCCAGTACTTC.

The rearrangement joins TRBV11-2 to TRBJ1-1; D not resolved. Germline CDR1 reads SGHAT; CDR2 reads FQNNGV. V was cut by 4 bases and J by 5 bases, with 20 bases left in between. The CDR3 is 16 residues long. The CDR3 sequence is CASSSLRQSGGTEAFF. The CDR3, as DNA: TGTGCCAGCAGCTCCCTCCGGCAATCCGGCGGGACTGAAGCTTTCTTT.

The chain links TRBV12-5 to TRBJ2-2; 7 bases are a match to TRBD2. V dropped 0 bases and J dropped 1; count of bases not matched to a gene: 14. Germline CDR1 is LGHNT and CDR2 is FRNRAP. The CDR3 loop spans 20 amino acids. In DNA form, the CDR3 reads TGTGCTAGTGGTTTGGTACGCGGGGCCGATGAGCGGGAGAACACCGGGGAGCTGTTTTTT. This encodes CASGLVRGADERENTGELFF.